The 28 T cell receptor beta chains below come from one sample, sequenced in a study of blood T cell repertoires in COVID-19. Sequenced by immunoSEQ multiplex PCR; TCRdb stores in-frame clones only, minus some. The top ten clones hold approximately 6.8% of a sample with a few hundred thousand clones, about 83% of them seen once. What was sequenced was PBMCs or T cells enriched from blood (not recorded which). The receptor source for this set is a woman aged 40 to 50 who had recovered from COVID-19.

The V call is TRBV5-4, the J call TRBJ2-1; the D gene is possibly TRBD2 (6 bases). The CDR3 totals 15 residues. Germline V gene data show CDR1 as SGHNT and CDR2 as YYREEE (reference sequence). The V end lost 0 bases, the J end lost 5 bases, and 12 bases lay between the germline ends. CDR3 DNA sequence: TGTGCCAGCAGCTTGGGGCTAGCGCAAGACAATGAGCAGTTCTTC. Translation gives CASSLGLAQDNEQFF.

The chain links TRBV11-2 to TRBJ1-6; D is undetermined. This CDR3 region has 12 residues. Trimming removed 5 bases from V and 12 bases from J, with 11 bases in between. CDR1 is SGHAT and CDR2 is FQNNGV in the germline V gene. CDR3 bases: TGTGCCAGCAGCCACGACTTGGGACCCCTCCACTTT. Translation gives CASSHDLGPLHF.

The chain has TRBV5-1 and TRBJ1-3, with D perhaps TRBD1 (6 bases). Trimming left V 1 base short and J 3 bases short, with 17 bases between. The germline CDR1 and CDR2 sequences are SGHRS and YFSETQ. The CDR3 has 17 amino acids. The CDR3 nucleotides are TGCGCCAGCAGCTTGTTTGTCAGGGGAAGAGTTGGAAACACCATATATTTT. It specifies CASSLFVRGRVGNTIYF.

The genes are TRBV7-2 and TRBJ2-5; perhaps TRBD1 as D (6 bases). The V gene's germline CDR1 is SGHTA and CDR2 FQGNSA. The CDR3 is made up of 16 amino acids. The V and J ends lost 0 bases and 2 bases respectively, with 13 bases between them. The CDR3 sequence is CASSLALGAQQETQYF. In DNA, the CDR3 is TGTGCCAGCAGCTTAGCGTTGGGGGCCCAACAAGAGACCCAGTACTTC.

The chain uses TRBV6-5 and TRBJ2-2, with a possible D match to TRBD2 (5 bases). Germline-derived CDR1 and CDR2 are MNHEY and SVGAGI. The CDR3 is made up of 15 amino acids. Deletions cut 7 bases from V and 5 bases from J, with 17 bases between. Written as DNA, the CDR3 is TGTGCCAGCACTCTTGGGGAGAGCAGGACCGGGGAGCTGTTTTTT. This encodes CASTLGESRTGELFF.

This clone was picked up a small number of times. The chain has TRBV27 and TRBJ1-2; D gene uncertain. CDR3 length: 16 amino acids. Deletions cut 0 bases from V and 6 bases from J, with 17 bases between. The germline V gene has CDR1 MNHEY and CDR2 SMNVEV (reference sequence). The CDR3 loop is CASSLSSSRTLHGYTF. The CDR3 DNA reads as TGTGCCAGCAGTTTATCGAGCTCTAGGACTCTGCATGGCTACACCTTC.

V usage is TRBV14 and J usage is TRBJ2-2; 11 bases align to TRBD2. This CDR3 spans 17 amino acids. Germline V gene lookup returns CDR1 SGHDN and CDR2 FVKESK. J lost 4 bases, V lost 4 bases, and 8 bases had no gene match. For the CDR3, the DNA is TGTGCCAGCAGCCTACCCGGGACTAGCGGAATCACCGGGGAGCTGTTTTTT. Protein sequence: CASSLPGTSGITGELFF.

V gene TRBV24-1 combines with J gene TRBJ2-3; a weak D match, TRBD1 (7 bases). Germline values: CDR1 KGHDR, CDR2 SFDVKD. Trimming pared 3 bases from V and 0 bases from J, leaving 12 bases between. The CDR3 contains 16 residues. Written as DNA, the CDR3 is TGTGCCACCAGTGATACGACAGGGACTAGCACAGATACGCAGTATTTT. Residues: CATSDTTGTSTDTQYF.

V gene TRBV18 combines with J gene TRBJ2-1; 11 bases are shared with TRBD1. The V gene's germline CDR1 is KGHSH and CDR2 LQKENI. The CDR3 contains 15 residues. V shed 5 bases, J shed 3 bases, and the junction held 3 bases outside the gene matches. CDR3: CASSTGQGGYNEQFF. DNA of the CDR3: TGTGCCAGCTCAACGGGACAGGGGGGCTACAATGAGCAGTTCTTC.

The chain employs TRBV5-6 and TRBJ1-4, with TRBD1 as a possible D gene (6 bases). The ends were cut back, 2 bases at V and 3 bases at J, with 11 bases in the middle. Germline values: CDR1 SGHDT, CDR2 YYEEEE. This CDR3 is built from 15 residues. CDR3 protein: CASSFGDTANEKLFF. The CDR3 DNA sequence: TGTGCCAGCAGCTTCGGGGACACAGCTAATGAAAAACTGTTTTTT. Together with reference TRBV5-6 and TRBJ1-4, the CDR3 gives the full variable domain: DAGVTQSPTHLIKTRGQQVTLRCSPKSGHDTVSWYQQALGQGPQFIFQYYEEEERQRGNFPDRFSGHQFPNYSSELNVNALLLGDSALYLCASSFGDTANEKLFFGSGTQLSVL.

This clone was observed a few times. This chain links TRBV11-2 with TRBJ2-2; weak D call: TRBD2 (5 bases). Germline V gene lookup returns CDR1 SGHAT and CDR2 FQNNGV. The CDR3 loop spans 14 amino acids. V was cut by 6 bases and J by 2 bases, with 10 bases left in between. In DNA, the CDR3 is TGTGCCAGCAGGTCCGGGGTTAACACCGGGGAGCTGTTTTTT. This sequence encodes CASRSGVNTGELFF.

This clone was detected a few times. V usage is TRBV7-9 and J usage is TRBJ1-2; D is uncertain. The CDR3 is made up of 18 amino acids. Trimming removed 0 bases from V and 4 bases from J, with 21 bases in between. Germline V lookup: CDR1 SEHNR, CDR2 FQNEAQ (reference sequence). DNA of the CDR3: TGTGCCAGCAGCTTAGCGGGTTTGGAGTCAGTACACGGCTATGGCTACACCTTC. Its protein product is CASSLAGLESVHGYGYTF.

This chain joins TRBV4-2 and TRBJ2-7; 9 bases map to TRBD2. V lost 4 bases, J lost 1 base, and 8 bases stayed unmatched. Germline CDR1 is LGHNA and CDR2 is YNFKEQ. The CDR3 runs to 16 residues. DNA of the CDR3: TGTGCCAGCAGCCGGCCTCTAGCGGGAAGGTCCTACGAGCAGTACTTC. It specifies CASSRPLAGRSYEQYF.

The chain carries TRBV20-1 and TRBJ1-4, with D maybe TRBD1 (5 bases). Germline V gene sequence: CDR1 DFQATT, CDR2 SNEGSKA (reference sequence). The CDR3 runs to 15 residues. The V gene lost 3 bases and the J gene lost 6 bases, with 17 bases spanning the gap. The CDR3 DNA reads as TGCAGTGCTAGTGGAGCAGGGCGTGGGGATGAAAAACTGTTTTTT. Protein sequence: CSASGAGRGDEKLFF.

The genes are TRBV7-8 and TRBJ2-7, with 8 bases lining up with TRBD2. Germline V gives CDR1 SGHVS, CDR2 FQNEAQ. This CDR3 spans 15 amino acids. The V segment lost 0 bases and the J segment 3 bases; nucleotides outside the gene matches: 4. The CDR3 region has the DNA TGTGCCAGCAGCTTAGCCCTAGCGGGTGTCTACGAGCAGTACTTC. Protein: CASSLALAGVYEQYF.

The chain uses TRBV18 and TRBJ2-5; D may be TRBD2 (5 bases). Looked up from germline, CDR1 is KGHSH and CDR2 is LQKENI. The CDR3 is 14 amino acids. V lost 6 bases and J 12 bases, leaving 23 bases between the germline ends. Written as DNA, the CDR3 is TGTGCCAGCTCTCTTCCCCATCGAGGAGAGGGAGAGTACTTC. It is translated as CASSLPHRGEGEYF.

For this clone: The identical CDR3 is also encoded by other nucleotide sequences in the sample. The chain links TRBV6-5 to TRBJ1-1; no reliable D call. Germline lookup yields CDR1 MNHEY and CDR2 SVGAGI. Trimming removed 0 bases from V and 4 bases from J, with 6 bases in between. The CDR3 is 13 residues long. CDR3 residues: CASSYSRVTEAFF. As DNA, the CDR3 is TGTGCCAGCAGTTACTCGAGGGTCACTGAAGCTTTCTTT.

V is TRBV5-6 and J is TRBJ2-7, with 8 bases aligning to TRBD1. This CDR3 has 14 amino acids. The junction had 6 bases not matched to a gene; V was cut back by 6 bases and J by 1 base. Germline lookup yields CDR1 SGHDT and CDR2 YYEEEE. DNA for the CDR3: TGTGCCAGCATCCGACAGGGGCCTTCCTACGAGCAGTACTTC. Translation: CASIRQGPSYEQYF. The whole variable domain, remainder taken from reference TRBV5-6 and TRBJ2-7, is DAGVTQSPTHLIKTRGQQVTLRCSPKSGHDTVSWYQQALGQGPQFIFQYYEEEERQRGNFPDRFSGHQFPNYSSELNVNALLLGDSALYLCASIRQGPSYEQYFGPGTRLTVT.

For the CDR3, the DNA is TGTGCCAGCAGCTTAAGGACTAGCGGCTACGAGCAGTACTTC. It is translated as CASSLRTSGYEQYF. The chain uses TRBV7-2 and TRBJ2-7; 10 nucleotides match TRBD2. The germline V gene has CDR1 SGHTA and CDR2 FQGNSA. The CDR3 covers 14 residues. Unmatched junction bases numbered 1, after V lost 2 bases and J lost 3 bases.

The chain recombines TRBV3-1 (or the pseudogene TRBV3-2) with TRBJ2-3; 15 nucleotides match TRBD2. Trimming removed 5 bases from V and 5 bases from J; junction bases left unmatched: 5. This CDR3 has 16 residues. Germline CDR1 and CDR2: LGHDT and YNNKEL (reference sequence). The CDR3 loop is CASSYRTSGRGDTQYF. CDR3 sequence (DNA): TGTGCCAGCAGCTATCGGACTAGCGGGAGGGGAGATACGCAGTATTTT.

The V gene is TRBV6-5, the J gene TRBJ2-5; 8 bases are shared with TRBD2. Per the germline V gene, CDR1 is MNHEY and CDR2 is SVGAGI. V gave up 8 bases and J gave up 5 bases; unmatched junction bases: 7. The CDR3 is 13 amino acids. Here the CDR3 DNA reads TGTGCCAGCCGACGACCGGGGGGGGAGACCCAGTACTTC. Its protein is CASRRPGGETQYF.

V and J are TRBV27 and TRBJ2-1; 9 bases map to TRBD1. V dropped 7 bases and J dropped 8; count of bases not matched to a gene: 24. Per germline, CDR1 MNHEY and CDR2 SMNVEV (reference sequence). The CDR3 runs to 19 residues. The CDR3 loop is CASTQGPSRDRVQVDEQFF. CDR3 coding DNA: TGTGCCAGCACCCAAGGCCCGTCTCGGGACAGGGTACAAGTCGATGAGCAGTTCTTC.

This rearrangement joins TRBV7-9 to TRBJ1-1; 7 bases are a match to TRBD1. This CDR3 region has 14 residues. Germline assignment: CDR1 SEHNR and CDR2 FQNEAQ (reference sequence). The junction had 4 bases not matched to a gene; V was cut back by 5 bases and J by 1 base. CDR3: CASSKGQTNTEAFF. In nucleotides, the CDR3 is TGTGCCAGCAGCAAGGGACAGACGAACACTGAAGCTTTCTTT.

V is TRBV10-1 and J is TRBJ2-3, with 11 bases that match TRBD2. CDR3 length: 14 residues. The germline V gene encodes CDR1 WNHNN and CDR2 SYGVQD (reference sequence). With V trimmed by 3 bases and J by 9 bases, 5 bases remained unmatched. The CDR3: CASSDSGRAWTQYF. CDR3 sequence (DNA): TGCGCCAGCAGTGATAGCGGGAGGGCCTGGACGCAGTATTTT.

The chain couples TRBV19 to TRBJ1-2, with 9 nucleotides matching TRBD1. The V gene end was trimmed by 6 bases and the J gene end by 8 bases; junction bases not matched to a gene: 7. CDR1 is LNHDA, CDR2 SQIVND, per germline (reference sequence). This CDR3 is 13 amino acids long. The CDR3, as DNA: TGTGCCAGTAGCCGAACAGGGGGCAAAGGCTACACCTTC. Protein product: CASSRTGGKGYTF.

This chain links TRBV12-5 with TRBJ2-6, with 8 bases that match TRBD2. The CDR3 consists of 17 residues. Germline V gene data show CDR1 as LGHNT and CDR2 as FRNRAP. Losses at the gene ends were 6 bases for V and 2 bases for J; bases not matched to a gene: 9. CDR3 coding DNA: TGTGCTAGTGGCCCCGGGGGGGCGGTAACTGGGGCCAACGTCCTGACTTTC. Protein product: CASGPGGAVTGANVLTF.

This clone showed up just a few times. The chain employs TRBV4-1 and TRBJ1-2, with 9 bases aligning to TRBD1. This CDR3 is built from 16 residues. With V trimmed by 5 bases and J by 7 bases, 14 bases remained unmatched. Per germline, CDR1 MGHRA and CDR2 YSYEKL. The CDR3 DNA reads TGCGCCAGCAGCTCCACTCCGGGACAGGGCCTCCTTGGCTACACCTTC. It encodes CASSSTPGQGLLGYTF.

This clone was seen a single time. The chain joins TRBV28 to TRBJ2-7; 10 bases agree with TRBD2. J gave up 2 bases and V 7 bases, and 11 bases lay outside the gene matches. The CDR3 runs to 16 residues. Germline CDR1 and CDR2: MDHEN and SYDVKM. CDR3 DNA: TGTGCCAGCAATACAGCGGGAGGGCCGATCCCCTACGAGCAGTACGTC. This gives the protein CASNTAGGPIPYEQYV.